Here is one T cell receptor beta chain with its context. These data are taken from a study of blood T cell repertoires in COVID-19. Study in general: Nucleic acid was either cDNA or gDNA, and it came from T cells, B-cell-depleted T cells, or PBMCs.

The CDR3 runs to 16 residues. Germline CDR1 is MNHEY and CDR2 is SVGAGI. V lost 0 bases and J 0 bases, leaving 9 bases between the germline ends. TCRdb's copy holds only in-frame clones and misses some; the assay was immunoSEQ multiplex PCR. The table records about 64,000 clones, approximately 90% of them present only once. The chain employs TRBV6-5 and TRBJ1-5; a possible D gene is TRBD1 (6 bases). The origin of this receptor is a middle-aged man with active COVID-19. The material sequenced was peripheral blood. CDR3 DNA: TGTGCCAGCAGTTACTCGAGGGGACATAGCAATCAGCCCCAGCATTTT. Encoded protein: CASSYSRGHSNQPQHF.